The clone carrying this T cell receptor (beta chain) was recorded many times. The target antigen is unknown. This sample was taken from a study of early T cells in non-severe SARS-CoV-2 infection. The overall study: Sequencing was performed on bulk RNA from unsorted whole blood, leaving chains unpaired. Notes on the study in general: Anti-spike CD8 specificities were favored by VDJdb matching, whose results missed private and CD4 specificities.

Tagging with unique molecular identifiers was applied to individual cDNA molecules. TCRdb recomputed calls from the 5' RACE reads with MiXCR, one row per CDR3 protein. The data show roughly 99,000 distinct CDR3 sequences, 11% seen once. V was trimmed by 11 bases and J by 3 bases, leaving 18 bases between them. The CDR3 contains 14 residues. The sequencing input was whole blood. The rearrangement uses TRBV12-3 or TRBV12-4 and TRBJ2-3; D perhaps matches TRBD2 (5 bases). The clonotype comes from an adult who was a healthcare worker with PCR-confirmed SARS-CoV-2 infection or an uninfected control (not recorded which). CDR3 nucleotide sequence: TGTGCCGTCTCCGCCATCGGGGTGACAGATACGCAGTATTTT. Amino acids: CAVSAIGVTDTQYF.